This is a list of T cell receptor beta chains from one sample in a study of response to subunit inactivated influenza vaccine. In TCRdb, the RT-PCR reads were re-called with MiXCR into one record per CDR3 protein. The sample comprises under 200,000 distinct CDR3 sequences, approximately 12% of which are singletons, and approximately 30% rests with the top ten. This sample also appeared in a second study, on T cells expressing NK-cell markers.

Specimen: CD8+ T cells sorted from PBMCs, collected 12 days after vaccination. The receptors here all came from a middle-aged man who received an inactivated influenza vaccine. Both conserved end residues are part of each CDR3. D genes are given only for firm matches. For some rows the clone size is stated as once, few or many, or as a class when expanded; others skip it.

cdr3_aa: CASSATGYQPQHF; cdr3_nt: TGTGCCAGCAGTGCGACAGGGTATCAGCCCCAGCATTTT; d_call: TRBD1; v_call: TRBV28; j_call: TRBJ1-5; clone_size: NA
cdr3_aa: CASSYSGGSWTGELFF; cdr3_nt: TGTGCCAGCAGTTACAGCGGGGGTTCGTGGACCGGGGAGCTGTTTTTT; d_call: TRBD2; v_call: TRBV6-5; j_call: TRBJ2-2; clone_size: few
cdr3_aa: CASSTTDSFSGANVLTF; cdr3_nt: TGTGCCAGTAGTACTACGGACAGTTTCTCTGGGGCCAACGTCCTGACTTTC; d_call: NA; v_call: TRBV19; j_call: TRBJ2-6; clone_size: NA
cdr3_aa: CASSYGTPSTDTQYF; cdr3_nt: TGTGCCAGCAGTTATGGGACACCTAGCACAGATACGCAGTATTTT; d_call: NA; v_call: TRBV6-5; j_call: TRBJ2-3; clone_size: few
cdr3_aa: CSVRTGDPYEQYF; cdr3_nt: TGCAGCGTGAGGACAGGGGATCCCTACGAGCAGTACTTC; d_call: TRBD1; v_call: TRBV29-1; j_call: TRBJ2-7; clone_size: few
cdr3_aa: CASSLYLTANQPQHF; cdr3_nt: TGTGCCAGCAGTTTATATCTGACAGCGAATCAGCCCCAGCATTTT; d_call: NA; v_call: TRBV28; j_call: TRBJ1-5; clone_size: NA
cdr3_aa: CASMSTGQGIYEQFF; cdr3_nt: TGTGCCAGCATGTCAACGGGACAGGGAATCTATGAGCAGTTCTTC; d_call: TRBD1; v_call: TRBV6-2/TRBV6-3; j_call: TRBJ2-1; clone_size: NA
cdr3_aa: CASSYISGTDYEQYF; cdr3_nt: TGCGCCAGCAGCTATATATCCGGGACAGACTACGAGCAGTACTTC; d_call: TRBD1; v_call: TRBV5-1; j_call: TRBJ2-7; clone_size: NA
cdr3_aa: CASLDRQTNTDTQYF; cdr3_nt: TGTGCCAGCCTCGATAGACAGACGAACACAGATACGCAGTATTTT; d_call: NA; v_call: TRBV28; j_call: TRBJ2-3; clone_size: many
cdr3_aa: CASSLAVVTTDTQYF; cdr3_nt: TGTGCCAGCAGCTTGGCGGTCGTCACCACAGATACGCAGTATTTT; d_call: NA; v_call: TRBV5-5; j_call: TRBJ2-3; clone_size: few
cdr3_aa: CATSAPGTSYGYTF; cdr3_nt: TGTGCCACCAGTGCTCCAGGGACAAGCTATGGCTACACCTTC; d_call: NA; v_call: TRBV24-1; j_call: TRBJ1-2; clone_size: few
cdr3_aa: CASSLTGGTGEQYF; cdr3_nt: TGTGCCAGCAGTTTGACTGGAGGAACGGGCGAGCAGTACTTC; d_call: NA; v_call: TRBV28; j_call: TRBJ2-7; clone_size: NA
cdr3_aa: CASSSEDRPWEQYF; cdr3_nt: TGTGCCAGCAGCTCCGAAGACAGGCCGTGGGAGCAGTACTTC; d_call: NA; v_call: TRBV7-2; j_call: TRBJ2-7; clone_size: NA
cdr3_aa: CASSWWDRGKDEQFF; cdr3_nt: TGTGCCAGCAGCTGGTGGGACAGGGGGAAGGATGAGCAGTTCTTC; d_call: TRBD1; v_call: TRBV7-9; j_call: TRBJ2-1; clone_size: NA
cdr3_aa: CSARARGQLSLYEQYF; cdr3_nt: TGCAGTGCTAGAGCCCGGGGGCAGTTATCATTATACGAGCAGTACTTC; d_call: NA; v_call: TRBV20-1; j_call: TRBJ2-7; clone_size: NA
cdr3_aa: CASSNSPMCRANYGYTF; cdr3_nt: TGTGCCAGCAGCAATTCCCCTATGTGTCGGGCTAACTATGGCTACACCTTC; d_call: NA; v_call: TRBV21-1; j_call: TRBJ1-2; clone_size: few
cdr3_aa: CASSPRMNEQYF; cdr3_nt: TGTGCCAGCAGTCCGCGGATGAATGAGCAGTACTTC; d_call: NA; v_call: TRBV12-3/TRBV12-4; j_call: TRBJ2-7; clone_size: many
cdr3_aa: CAWGFATGELFF; cdr3_nt: TGTGCTTGGGGGTTCGCGACCGGGGAGCTGTTTTTT; d_call: NA; v_call: TRBV7-6; j_call: TRBJ2-2; clone_size: NA
cdr3_aa: CAISESAQGTVPNEQFF; cdr3_nt: TGTGCCATCAGTGAGTCAGCCCAGGGTACGGTGCCCAATGAGCAGTTCTTC; d_call: NA; v_call: TRBV10-3; j_call: TRBJ2-1; clone_size: few
cdr3_aa: CASSRTREETQYF; cdr3_nt: TGTGCCAGCTCACGGACTAGGGAAGAGACCCAGTACTTC; d_call: TRBD2; v_call: TRBV18; j_call: TRBJ2-5; clone_size: few
cdr3_aa: CASSPGTVGEQYF; cdr3_nt: TGTGCCAGCAGCCCTGGGACTGTTGGGGAGCAGTACTTC; d_call: NA; v_call: TRBV9; j_call: TRBJ2-7; clone_size: NA
cdr3_aa: CASSQGTSGRTHEQYF; cdr3_nt: TGTGCCAGCAGCCAAGGTACTAGCGGGAGGACCCACGAGCAGTACTTC; d_call: TRBD2; v_call: TRBV3-1; j_call: TRBJ2-7; clone_size: few
cdr3_aa: CASSPGSVNTEAFF; cdr3_nt: TGCGCCAGCAGCCCCGGGTCGGTGAACACTGAAGCTTTCTTT; d_call: NA; v_call: TRBV4-3; j_call: TRBJ1-1; clone_size: few
cdr3_aa: CASSQAILAGITDTQYF; cdr3_nt: TGTGCCAGCAGCCAAGCTATTCTAGCGGGGATCACAGATACGCAGTATTTT; d_call: TRBD2; v_call: TRBV4-2; j_call: TRBJ2-3; clone_size: few
cdr3_aa: CVTSRASGDYEQYF; cdr3_nt: TGTGTCACCAGCAGAGCTTCAGGGGACTACGAGCAGTACTTC; d_call: NA; v_call: TRBV15; j_call: TRBJ2-7; clone_size: NA
cdr3_aa: CASSVDDSRGTEAFF; cdr3_nt: TGTGCCAGCAGCGTAGACGACAGTAGGGGCACTGAAGCGTTCTTT; d_call: NA; v_call: TRBV9; j_call: TRBJ1-1; clone_size: NA